This TCR beta chain was captured in a study of blood T cell repertoires in COVID-19. Study-level information: Researchers got acute and convalescent COVID-19 samples from the United States, Italy and Spain. The cDNA or gDNA used as material had been derived from T cells, B-cell-depleted T cells, or PBMCs.

In germline, CDR1 is SGHNT, CDR2 YYREEE (reference sequence). This CDR3 contains 14 residues. The ends lost 4 bases at V and 2 bases at J; junction bases unmatched: 3. The assay was immunoSEQ multiplex PCR, and TCRdb's table has in-frame clones only and misses some. Here the sample spans roughly 180,000 clones, roughly 88% being singletons. This TCR was sampled from a man at least 80 years old with COVID-19, enrolled during active disease. V is TRBV5-4 and J is TRBJ2-3; 8 bases are a match to TRBD2. Sequenced: peripheral blood. The CDR3 sequence: CASSPRGVTDTQYF. The DNA for the CDR3 is TGTGCCAGCAGCCCGCGGGGGGTCACAGATACGCAGTATTTT.